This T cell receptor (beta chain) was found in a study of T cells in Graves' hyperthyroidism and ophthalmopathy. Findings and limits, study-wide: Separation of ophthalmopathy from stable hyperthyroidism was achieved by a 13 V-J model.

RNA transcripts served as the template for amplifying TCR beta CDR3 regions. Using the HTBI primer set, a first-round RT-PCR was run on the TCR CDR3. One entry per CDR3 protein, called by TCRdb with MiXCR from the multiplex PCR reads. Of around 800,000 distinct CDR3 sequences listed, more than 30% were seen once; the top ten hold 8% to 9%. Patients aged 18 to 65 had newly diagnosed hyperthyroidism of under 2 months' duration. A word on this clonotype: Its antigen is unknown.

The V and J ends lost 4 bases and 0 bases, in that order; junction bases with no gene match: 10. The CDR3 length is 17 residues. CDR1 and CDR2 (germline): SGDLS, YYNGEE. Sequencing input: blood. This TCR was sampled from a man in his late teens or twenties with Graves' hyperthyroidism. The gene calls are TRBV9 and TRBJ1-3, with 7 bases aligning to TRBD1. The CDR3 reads CASSSGTDLSSGNTIYF. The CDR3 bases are TGTGCCAGCAGCTCGGGGACAGACCTTAGCTCTGGAAACACCATATATTTT.